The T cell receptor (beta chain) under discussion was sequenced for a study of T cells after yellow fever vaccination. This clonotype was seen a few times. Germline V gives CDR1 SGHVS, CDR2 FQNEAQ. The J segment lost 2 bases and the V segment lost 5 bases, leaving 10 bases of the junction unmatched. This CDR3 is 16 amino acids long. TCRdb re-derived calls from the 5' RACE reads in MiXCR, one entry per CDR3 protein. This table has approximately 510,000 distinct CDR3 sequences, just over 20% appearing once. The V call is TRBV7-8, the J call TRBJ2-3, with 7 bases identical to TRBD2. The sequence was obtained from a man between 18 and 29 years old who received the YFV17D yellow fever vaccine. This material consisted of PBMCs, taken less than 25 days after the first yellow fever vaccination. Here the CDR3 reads CASSGRGRGNTDTQYF. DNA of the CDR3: TGTGCCAGCAGCGGTCGCGGGCGGGGGAACACAGATACGCAGTATTTT.